The 29 T cell receptor beta chains below all came from one sample that was sequenced in a study of blood T cell repertoires in COVID-19. Clones were sequenced by immunoSEQ multiplex PCR, and TCRdb holds only the in-frame ones, with some missing. The top ten hold 1.5% to 2% of the sample, which has roughly 200,000 clones, almost 90% seen once. The specimen sequenced was peripheral blood. These receptors were taken from a man aged 18 to 30 with active or convalescent COVID-19.

The chain uses TRBV27 and TRBJ2-1; TRBD2 agrees at 11 bases. After removal of 4 bases from V and 4 bases from J, the junction contained 15 bases not matched to a gene. The CDR3 is 19 amino acids. Germline values: CDR1 MNHEY, CDR2 SMNVEV (reference sequence). This CDR3 reads CASSSPGLADPRGYNEQFF. DNA of the CDR3: TGTGCCAGCAGTTCCCCGGGACTAGCGGACCCGAGGGGGTACAATGAGCAGTTCTTC.

This clone was observed a few times. The chain recombines TRBV4-3 with TRBJ2-6; no firm D call. Trimming took off 4 bases at V and 2 bases at J, with 9 bases between the two ends. Germline V gives CDR1 LGHNA, CDR2 YSLEER. The CDR3 covers 15 residues. Here the CDR3 reads CASSLNIAGANVLTF. The CDR3 region has the DNA TGCGCCAGCAGCCTCAACATCGCTGGGGCCAACGTCCTGACTTTC.

In DNA, the CDR3 is TGTGCCAGCCGGGACAGGGGGCGGGACGAGCAGTACTTC. This sequence encodes CASRDRGRDEQYF. The chain links TRBV3-1 (or the pseudogene TRBV3-2) to TRBJ2-7; 12 nucleotides match TRBD1. V was clipped by 8 bases and J by 5 bases; unmatched bases: 4. The germline V gene has CDR1 LGHDT and CDR2 YNNKEL (reference sequence). The CDR3 has 13 amino acids.

This clone showed up just once. V usage is TRBV7-2 and J usage is TRBJ2-5; 9 bases line up with TRBD1. The germline V gene encodes CDR1 SGHTA and CDR2 FQGNSA. The CDR3 extends over 15 amino acids. The ends lost 5 bases at V and 7 bases at J; junction bases unmatched: 11. This chain's CDR3 is CASSAQGQGLGTQYF. The CDR3 region has the DNA TGTGCCAGCAGCGCCCAGGGACAGGGCTTGGGGACCCAGTACTTC.

This clone has a handful of counts. The chain is built from TRBV24-1 and TRBJ2-1; possibly TRBD1 for D (5 bases). Per the germline V gene, CDR1 is KGHDR and CDR2 is SFDVKD. Between the trimmed V and J ends, which lost 1 base and 5 bases, there was a span of 11 bases. The CDR3 has 15 amino acids. The CDR3 sequence is CATSDFGLGDNEQFF. In DNA, the CDR3 is TGTGCCACCAGTGATTTTGGTCTAGGGGACAATGAGCAGTTCTTC.

As DNA, the CDR3 is TGTGCCAGCAGCTTAGTGGCGGAGGTGACCCAAAACACCATATATTTT. Translation gives CASSLVAEVTQNTIYF. V usage is TRBV7-2 and J usage is TRBJ1-3; no clear D. This CDR3 is 16 amino acids long. The germline V gene encodes CDR1 SGHTA and CDR2 FQGNSA. The germline V and J ends were trimmed by 1 base and 6 bases, with 16 bases remaining between them.

On this clone: Compared with germline, one end of the junction differs, possibly owing to a read error. The chain employs TRBV5-1 and TRBJ1-1; 8 bases align to TRBD1. There are 12 residues in the CDR3. Germline-derived CDR1 and CDR2 are SGHRS and YFSETQ. The CDR3 loop is CASSLEYRGLVF. CDR3 in DNA: TGCGCCAGCAGCTTGGAATACAGGGGGTTAGTCTTT.

V gene TRBV6-1 combines with J gene TRBJ1-5; D gene ambiguous. The CDR3 spans 14 residues. V gave up 2 bases and J gave up 4 bases, with 9 bases separating them. CDR1 and CDR2 from the germline V gene are MNHNS and SASEGT. In DNA form, the CDR3 reads TGTGCCAGCAGTGAACTGGCGGCTAATCAGCCCCAGCATTTT. It specifies CASSELAANQPQHF.

The CDR3 sequence: CASTGEGYEQYF. The CDR3 nucleotides read TGTGCCAGTACAGGGGAGGGCTACGAGCAGTACTTC. The chain carries TRBV19 and TRBJ2-7, with D perhaps TRBD2 (7 bases). CDR3 size: 12 residues. The V gene lost 7 bases and the J gene lost 3 bases, with 10 bases spanning the gap. Germline assignment: CDR1 LNHDA and CDR2 SQIVND (reference sequence).

The chain has TRBV7-2 and TRBJ2-5, with D perhaps matching TRBD2 (6 bases). Trimming shortened V by 4 bases and J by 2 bases, and 20 bases separated the two germline ends. The CDR3 consists of 17 residues. CDR1 is SGHTA and CDR2 is FQGNSA in the germline V gene. CDR3 amino acids: CASSSPRGSGRQETQYF. CDR3 nucleotide sequence: TGTGCCAGCAGCTCACCCCGTGGTAGCGGAAGGCAAGAGACCCAGTACTTC.

The rearrangement links TRBV5-1 to TRBJ2-3; 10 bases are a match to TRBD2. The J segment lost 0 bases and the V segment lost 3 bases, leaving 19 bases of the junction unmatched. Germline V gives CDR1 SGHRS, CDR2 YFSETQ. The CDR3 is 21 amino acids. CDR3 DNA sequence: TGCGCCAGCAGCTCAAAGCCAGGACTAGCGGTATCATATTCTAGCACAGATACGCAGTATTTT. As protein: CASSSKPGLAVSYSSTDTQYF.

V is TRBV29-1 and J is TRBJ1-5, with unresolved D. Trimming cost V 4 bases and J 1 base, with 8 bases left between them. Germline assignment: CDR1 SQVTM and CDR2 ANQGSEA. CDR3 size: 13 residues. DNA for the CDR3: TGCAGCGTTGGGCAGAACAGCAATCAGCCCCAGCATTTT. This translates into CSVGQNSNQPQHF.

The genes are TRBV18 and TRBJ2-1, with D hard to call. V lost 3 bases and J lost 7, with 4 bases in between. This CDR3 has 11 amino acids. From germline, CDR1 is KGHSH and CDR2 LQKENI. The CDR3 loop reads CASSPLNEQFF. CDR3 nucleotides: TGTGCCAGCTCACCCCTAAATGAGCAGTTCTTC.

This clone was seen a handful of times. The rearrangement joins TRBV5-8 to TRBJ1-1; D perhaps matches TRBD1 (6 bases). CDR3 size: 15 residues. The V and J ends lost 5 bases and 7 bases respectively, with 21 bases between them. Germline CDR1 reads SGHTS; CDR2 reads YDEGEE. CDR3 DNA: TGTGCCAGCAGATCTGGCGGGGGCCAAGGATATGAAGCTTTCTTT. Its translation is CASRSGGGQGYEAFF.

CDR3 nucleotide sequence: TGTGCCAGCAGTTCGGGGAGGGTGGGTGAGCAGTACTTC. Residues: CASSSGRVGEQYF. The chain has TRBV6-5 and TRBJ2-7; 7 bases align to TRBD2. Trimming cost V 4 bases and J 7 bases; bases outside gene matches: 7. This CDR3 contains 13 residues. Germline values: CDR1 MNHEY, CDR2 SVGAGI.

V and J are TRBV30 and TRBJ1-5; a possible D gene is TRBD1 (5 bases). The V and J ends lost 0 bases and 5 bases respectively, with 8 bases between them. Looked up from germline, CDR1 is GTSNPN and CDR2 is SVGIG (reference sequence). The CDR3 covers 13 residues. Written as DNA, the CDR3 is TGTGCCTGGAGTGTTGGGGACTATCAGCCCCAGCATTTT. Translation: CAWSVGDYQPQHF.

V is TRBV6-1 and J is TRBJ2-7, with 9 bases lining up with TRBD1. CDR3 length: 15 amino acids. The J segment lost 6 bases and the V segment lost 2 bases, leaving 8 bases of the junction unmatched. In germline, CDR1 is MNHNS, CDR2 SASEGT. The CDR3 region has the DNA TGTGCCAGCAGTGAACAGAGGACAGGGGTTGGCGAGCAGTACTTC. It specifies CASSEQRTGVGEQYF.

The sample holds a few counts of this clone. V and J are TRBV5-1 and TRBJ1-2; TRBD1 aligns across 7 bases. There are 13 residues in the CDR3. Germline CDR1 SGHRS, CDR2 YFSETQ. The V segment lost 1 base and the J segment 6 bases; nucleotides outside the gene matches: 3. The CDR3 loop reads CASSLTGADGYTF. In nucleotides, the CDR3 is TGCGCCAGCAGCTTGACAGGGGCGGATGGCTACACCTTC.

The table lists this clone with a count of one. This chain uses TRBV3-1 (or the pseudogene TRBV3-2) with TRBJ1-3; no clear D. Germline values: CDR1 LGHDT, CDR2 YNNKEL (reference sequence). The length of the CDR3 is 15 residues. Trimming left V 0 bases short and J 2 bases short, with 8 bases between. The CDR3 loop reads CASSQDSTAGNTIYF. In DNA, the CDR3 is TGTGCCAGCAGCCAAGATTCTACAGCTGGAAACACCATATATTTT.

This clone has more than one count but fewer than ten. The chain carries TRBV6-5 and TRBJ1-1; 7 nucleotides agree with TRBD1. The CDR3 has 14 amino acids. Unmatched junction bases numbered 5, after V lost 6 bases and J lost 1 base. Germline V gives CDR1 MNHEY, CDR2 SVGAGI. CDR3 loop: CASRPGQSNTEAFF. In nucleotides, the CDR3 is TGTGCCAGCAGGCCGGGACAGTCGAACACTGAAGCTTTCTTT.

This chain links TRBV2 with TRBJ1-4; 7 positions agree with TRBD1. After removal of 6 bases from V and 0 bases from J, the junction contained 7 bases not matched to a gene. Germline assignment: CDR1 SNHLY and CDR2 FYNNEI. This CDR3 is built from 16 residues. The CDR3 here is CASRTGTETTNEKLFF. The DNA for the CDR3 is TGTGCCAGCAGAACGGGGACAGAGACAACTAATGAAAAACTGTTTTTT.

About this clone itself: A much larger clone is a single base away; this may be a read error. The chain has TRBV11-2 and TRBJ1-1; no definite D call. Germline values: CDR1 SGHAT, CDR2 FQNNGV. V was clipped by 2 bases and J by 0 bases, with 4 bases between them. The CDR3 loop spans 13 amino acids. The CDR3 reads CASSLSVNTEAFF. The CDR3, as DNA: TGTGCCAGCAGCTTATCAGTGAACACTGAAGCTTTCTTT.

The CDR3 nucleotides are TGTGCCAGCAGCGCACTGACAGGGGGGGATGGCTACACCTTC. As protein: CASSALTGGDGYTF. V usage is TRBV5-4 and J usage is TRBJ1-2; TRBD1 agrees at 9 bases. CDR1 and CDR2 from the germline V gene are SGHNT and YYREEE (reference sequence). Unmatched junction bases numbered 7, after V lost 4 bases and J lost 6 bases. The CDR3 sequence is 14 residues long.

The rearrangement joins TRBV6-5 to TRBJ1-1; D ambiguous. The CDR3 length is 13 residues. V gave up 5 bases and J gave up 0 bases, with 7 bases separating them. Per germline, CDR1 MNHEY and CDR2 SVGAGI. In DNA form, the CDR3 reads TGTGCCAGCAGTATACAGATGAACACTGAAGCTTTCTTT. This codes for CASSIQMNTEAFF.

The rearrangement joins TRBV6-2 or TRBV6-3 to TRBJ2-7; D may be TRBD1 (5 bases). Germline V lookup: CDR1 MNHEY, CDR2 SVGEGT. This CDR3 has 16 residues. V dropped 2 bases and J dropped 3 bases, with 17 bases sitting between them. The CDR3 sequence: CASSYPAGQTLYEQYF. CDR3 sequence (DNA): TGTGCCAGCAGTTACCCAGCAGGACAAACTCTCTACGAGCAGTACTTC.

The gene calls are TRBV6-6 and TRBJ2-1; TRBD2 matches at 9 bases. The CDR3 is 15 amino acids. Germline assignment: CDR1 MNHNY and CDR2 SVGAGI (reference sequence). The junction had 11 bases not matched to a gene; V was cut back by 6 bases and J by 8 bases. Here the CDR3 DNA reads TGTGCCAGCAGAGCCGGGACTAGCTCCGGTGATGAGCAGTTCTTC. It is translated as CASRAGTSSGDEQFF.

V gene TRBV2 combines with J gene TRBJ1-2; D unclear. Germline CDR1 and CDR2: SNHLY and FYNNEI. V lost 4 bases and J 0 bases, leaving 6 bases between the germline ends. The CDR3 loop spans 13 amino acids. The CDR3 DNA reads TGTGCCAGCAGTGCCCGTCCTAACTATGGCTACACCTTC. Protein: CASSARPNYGYTF.

This clone was observed a single time. This chain links TRBV5-6 with TRBJ1-2; D uncertain. V lost 0 bases to trimming and J lost 8 bases, with 8 bases between them. CDR3 size: 12 residues. Per the germline V gene, CDR1 is SGHDT and CDR2 is YYEEEE. CDR3 sequence: CASSLGWSGYTF. CDR3 nucleotides: TGTGCCAGCAGCTTGGGATGGAGCGGCTACACCTTC.

Comments on this clone: Other DNA sequences in this sample translate to the same CDR3. The V gene is TRBV30, the J gene TRBJ1-1; 8 positions match TRBD1. The trim removed 5 bases at V and 1 base at J, leaving 0 bases unmatched. Germline CDR1 is GTSNPN and CDR2 is SVGIG (reference sequence). The CDR3 spans 12 residues. CDR3 loop: CAWGQGNTEAFF. For the CDR3, the DNA is TGTGCCTGGGGACAGGGGAACACTGAAGCTTTCTTT. Complete variable domain (other parts from reference TRBV30 and TRBJ1-1): SQTIHQWPATLVQPVGSPLSLECTVEGTSNPNLYWYRQAAGRGLQLLFYSVGIGQISSEVPQNLSASRPQDRQFILSSKKLLLSDSGFYLCAWGQGNTEAFFGQGTRLTVV.